These T cell receptor beta chains were read from a single sample in a study of cytomegalovirus exposure and HLA in healthy donors. Assay used: immunoSEQ multiplex PCR; TCRdb lists only in-frame clones, some missing. The table lists 180,000 or so clones, roughly 10% of them singletons. Sequenced material: PBMCs. The receptors here all came from a woman under 40 in good health and CMV-seropositive. Both conserved end residues are part of each CDR3. The D gene is left open where the match is weak. Expanded clones are given a class, and other clones once, few, many or no size at all.

TRBV2	NA	TRBJ1-2	few	TGTGCCAGCAGCCCGAGGAGACAGGATTTTAACTATGGCTACTCCTTC	CASSPRRQDFNYGYSF
TRBV5-1	NA	TRBJ2-7	NA	TGCGCCAGCAACCCGTTGGGGGGGGGCGGATACGAGCAGTACTTC	CASNPLGGGGYEQYF
TRBV7-3	NA	TRBJ2-5	NA	TGTGCCAGCAGCTTAACGGCGGAACCGTACCAAGAGACCCAGTACTTC	CASSLTAEPYQETQYF
TRBV5-4	NA	TRBJ2-2	NA	TGTGCCAGCAGCCCGGAGGGACCCTCGAACACCGGGGAGCTGTTTTTT	CASSPEGPSNTGELFF
TRBV30	NA	TRBJ1-1	NA	TGTGCCTGGAGTCTGGTGCGTAGAGCTTTCTTT	CAWSLVRRAFF
TRBV30	NA	TRBJ2-7	NA	TGTGCCTGGAGTGGGGGACACCATTACGAGCAGTACTTC	CAWSGGHHYEQYF
TRBV25-1	TRBD2	TRBJ2-5	few	TGTGCCAGCGGTGCGGGACTAGCGGCGCGACAAGAGACCCAGTACTTC	CASGAGLAARQETQYF
TRBV18	NA	TRBJ1-1	few	TGTGCCAGCTCACCTCGGACAGCAAACACTGAAGCTTTCTTT	CASSPRTANTEAFF
TRBV4-2	NA	TRBJ1-3	few	TGTGCCAGCAGCCAAGAGCGAATGAGAAACACCATATATTTT	CASSQERMRNTIYF
TRBV5-1	TRBD1	TRBJ1-1	few	TGCGCCAGCAGCTTGGCTACAGGGGTGGGCACTGAAGCTTTCTTT	CASSLATGVGTEAFF
TRBV4-1	TRBD1	TRBJ1-4	NA	TGCGCCAGCTTCCCAGGAGGGGGACAGGGTATAAATGAAAAACTGTTTTTT	CASFPGGGQGINEKLFF
TRBV19	TRBD2	TRBJ2-2	few	TGTGCCAGTAGTAGGGCGGGAGGGCCGACCGGGGAGCTGTTTTTT	CASSRAGGPTGELFF
TRBV6-1	NA	TRBJ1-4	NA	TGTGCCAGCAGTGTGCTTTCGGGAGGTCAAGAAAAACTGTTTTTT	CASSVLSGGQEKLFF
TRBV4-1	TRBD1	TRBJ2-7	NA	TGCGCCAGCAGCCTCGCCTACCGGACCGGGACAGGGAGGTACGAGCAGTACTTC	CASSLAYRTGTGRYEQYF
TRBV5-1	NA	TRBJ1-6	few	TGCGCCAGCAGCTTGGACACAAATTCACCCCTCCACTTT	CASSLDTNSPLHF
TRBV7-3	TRBD1	TRBJ1-4	NA	TGTGCCAGCAGCCCTTCAGGCCGGGACAGCAAACACGCAACTAATGAAAAACTGTTTTTT	CASSPSGRDSKHATNEKLFF
TRBV2	NA	TRBJ2-5	NA	TGTGCCAGCACCCCCCCAACGAGGGATAGGCGAGAGACCCAGTACTTC	CASTPPTRDRRETQYF
TRBV7-9	TRBD1	TRBJ2-6	NA	TGTGCCAGCAGCTCTAGGACAGGCGGCTCTGGGGCCAACGTCCTGACTTTC	CASSSRTGGSGANVLTF
TRBV30	NA	TRBJ1-5	few	TGTGCCTGGAGTGTACAGGAGCGTCAGCCCCAGCATTTT	CAWSVQERQPQHF
TRBV6-5	NA	TRBJ2-7	few	TGTGCCAGCAGTCCCCGTCCAGGGGCCCCTTACGAGCAGTACTTC	CASSPRPGAPYEQYF
TRBV2	NA	TRBJ2-1	NA	TGTGCCAGCAGTATCCTTAGCTCCTACAATGAGCAGTTCTTC	CASSILSSYNEQFF
TRBV29-1	TRBD1	TRBJ1-2	few	TGCAGCGTTGAAGATAGGGTCAGGGGGCATGGCTACACCTTC	CSVEDRVRGHGYTF
TRBV5-1	NA	TRBJ1-1	NA	TGCGCCAGCAAAGGAGGCGTTGGGACTGAAGCTTTCTTT	CASKGGVGTEAFF
TRBV27	NA	TRBJ1-1	few	TGTGCCAGCAGTTTATCGCAGGGAAACACTGAAGCTTTCTTT	CASSLSQGNTEAFF
TRBV7-9	TRBD1	TRBJ2-5	NA	TGTGCCAGCAGCACTAGGACAGGGAGGGAGACCCAGTACTTC	CASSTRTGRETQYF
TRBV5-1	NA	TRBJ2-5	few	TGCGCCAGCAGCTTGGGACCCGCGGAGAGAGAGCAGTACTTC	CASSLGPAEREQYF
TRBV6-5	TRBD1	TRBJ2-7	NA	TGTGCCAGCAGTTACTCTATGACAGGGAAATACGAGCAGTACTTC	CASSYSMTGKYEQYF
TRBV19	NA	TRBJ1-5	NA	TGTGCCAGTAGTAGTACTAGGGAAACTCTTGATCAGCCCCAGCATTTT	CASSSTRETLDQPQHF
TRBV6-6	TRBD2	TRBJ2-7	NA	TGTGCCAGCAGTGCCACGACTAGCGGGAGTTACGAGCAGTACTTC	CASSATTSGSYEQYF
TRBV27	TRBD2	TRBJ2-3	few	TGTGCCAGCAGTTTTCTAGGCGGGAGGTGGGGTACAGATACGCAGTATTTT	CASSFLGGRWGTDTQYF
TRBV6-5	TRBD1	TRBJ2-7	once	TGTGCCAGTAACCGCGGACAGGTCGGCGAGCAGTACTTC	CASNRGQVGEQYF
TRBV5-1	TRBD1	TRBJ1-4	NA	TGCGCCAGCAGCAGGGGACAGGGGGGGGAAAAACTGTTTTTT	CASSRGQGGEKLFF
TRBV30	NA	TRBJ2-5	NA	TGTGCCTGGATCGGCCGAGGAGAGACCCAGTACTTC	CAWIGRGETQYF
TRBV6-5	TRBD1	TRBJ1-1	few	TGTGCCAGCAGTTACCATGGGACAGGGAAAACTGAAGCTTTCTTT	CASSYHGTGKTEAFF
TRBV30	TRBD2	TRBJ2-5	few	TGTGCCTGGATCGGGACTAGCGGAGGGGAGGAGACCCAGTACTTC	CAWIGTSGGEETQYF
TRBV9	TRBD2	TRBJ2-7	NA	TGTGCCAGCAGCAAAAGAGGCGGGACTAGCGGGTCCTACGAGCAGTACTTC	CASSKRGGTSGSYEQYF
TRBV27	TRBD2	TRBJ2-3	few	TGTGCCAGCAGTGGACTAGCGGCCACAGATACGCAGTATTTT	CASSGLAATDTQYF
TRBV5-1	NA	TRBJ1-1	few	TGCGCCAGCAGCTTGAATCAGGGGACTGAAGCTTTCTTT	CASSLNQGTEAFF
TRBV7-9	TRBD1	TRBJ2-3	NA	TGTGCCAGCAGCTTCGGACAGGGATATGATACGCAGTATTTT	CASSFGQGYDTQYF
TRBV29-1	NA	TRBJ1-2	few	TGCAGCGTTGAAATAGGGGCGGTGAGTCAGGGCTACACCTTC	CSVEIGAVSQGYTF
TRBV7-2	TRBD2	TRBJ2-3	NA	TGTGCCAGCAGCTTAGTGGAACTAAGCGGGGTAAGCACAGATACGCAGTATTTT	CASSLVELSGVSTDTQYF
TRBV4-2	NA	TRBJ1-2	few	TGTGCCAGCAGCCAAGAACAGACAGCAAACTATGGCTACACCTTC	CASSQEQTANYGYTF
TRBV5-1	NA	TRBJ2-2	NA	TGCGCCAGCAGCGCCCTGACAGGGAACACCGGGGAGCTGTTTTTT	CASSALTGNTGELFF
TRBV5-1	TRBD2	TRBJ2-1	few	TGCGCCAGCAGCGCAAACCCCGGGACTAGCGGTTATGAGCAGTTCTTC	CASSANPGTSGYEQFF
TRBV27	NA	TRBJ2-5	NA	TGTGCCAGCAGTTTATCGTGGCGGTGGATTAGGGAGACCCAGTACTTC	CASSLSWRWIRETQYF
TRBV6-5	TRBD1	TRBJ2-2	few	TGTGCCAGCAGAAGACAGGGTTCCGGGGAGCTGTTTTTT	CASRRQGSGELFF
TRBV5-4	TRBD1	TRBJ2-5	NA	TGTGCCAGCAGCTTGGACAGGGGTTCGGAGACCCAGTACTTC	CASSLDRGSETQYF
TRBV5-1	NA	TRBJ2-5	few	TGCGCCAGCAGCTTTCGCGTGGGAGGAGAGACCCAGTACTTC	CASSFRVGGETQYF
TRBV14	TRBD2	TRBJ2-2	few	TGTGCCAGCAGCCAAGAGGGTTGGCTAGCGGGGACCGGGGAGCTGTTTTTT	CASSQEGWLAGTGELFF
TRBV30	TRBD1	TRBJ2-2	NA	TGTGTCAGACAGGGAACGAACACCGGGGAGCTGTTTTTT	CVRQGTNTGELFF
TRBV9	TRBD2	TRBJ2-3	NA	TGTGCCAGCAGCGTTTGGGGGGGAGGCACAGATACGCAGTATTTT	CASSVWGGGTDTQYF
TRBV5-1	TRBD2	TRBJ2-7	NA	TGCGCCAGCAGCTTGTATGGTAGCGGGAGGGCCGCGGCCTACGAGCAGTACTTC	CASSLYGSGRAAAYEQYF